This TCR beta chain was captured by sequencing in a study of memory CD4+ T cells and cytomegalovirus serostatus. Study-level information: Healthy Belgian adult donors included nine or ten CMV-positive and around 25 CMV-negative people.

The repertoire was sequenced with immunoSEQ multiplex PCR; TCRdb's copy has only in-frame clones and lacks some. The table lists 40,000 to 55,000 clones, around 80% of them singletons. Germline V gene lookup returns CDR1 SGHTA and CDR2 FQGNSA. CDR3 length equals 13 residues. With V trimmed by 5 bases and J by 5 bases, 5 bases remained unmatched. Single viable CD3+CD4+CD8-CD45RO+ cells were sorted as the memory CD4+ T cells. CD4+ T cells were isolated by positive magnetic selection. Material for sequencing was memory CD4+ T cells from blood. The gene calls are TRBV7-2 and TRBJ1-2; 7 bases line up with TRBD1. The receptor was isolated from an adult in good health and CMV-seropositive. CDR3 bases: TGTGCCAGCAGCCTAGGGACAGTTTATGGCTACACCTTC. It yields the protein CASSLGTVYGYTF.